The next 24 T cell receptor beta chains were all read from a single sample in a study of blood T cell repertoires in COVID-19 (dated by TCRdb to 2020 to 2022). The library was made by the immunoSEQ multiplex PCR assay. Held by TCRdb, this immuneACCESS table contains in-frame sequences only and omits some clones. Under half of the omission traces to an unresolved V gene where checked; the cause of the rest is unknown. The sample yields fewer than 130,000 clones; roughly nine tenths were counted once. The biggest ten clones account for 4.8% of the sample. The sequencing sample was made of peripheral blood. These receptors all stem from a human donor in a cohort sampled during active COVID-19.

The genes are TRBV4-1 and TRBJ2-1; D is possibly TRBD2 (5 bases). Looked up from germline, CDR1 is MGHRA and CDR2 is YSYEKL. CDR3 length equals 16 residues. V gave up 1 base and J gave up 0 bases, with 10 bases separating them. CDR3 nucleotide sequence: TGCGCCAGCAGCCAAGCGGGAACAAGCTCCTACAATGAGCAGTTCTTC. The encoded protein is CASSQAGTSSYNEQFF.

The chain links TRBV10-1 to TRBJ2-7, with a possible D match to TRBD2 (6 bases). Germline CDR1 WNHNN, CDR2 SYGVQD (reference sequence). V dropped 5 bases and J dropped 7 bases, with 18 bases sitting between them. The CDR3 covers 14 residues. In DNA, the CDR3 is TGCGCCAGCAGTTCCGGGACTCAACTCGGGGAGCAGTACTTC. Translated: CASSSGTQLGEQYF.

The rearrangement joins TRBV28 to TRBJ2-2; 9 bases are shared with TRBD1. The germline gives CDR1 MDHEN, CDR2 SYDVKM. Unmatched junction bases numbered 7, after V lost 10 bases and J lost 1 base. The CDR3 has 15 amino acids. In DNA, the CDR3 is TGTGCCACTCCGGGACAGGGCCAGAACACCGGGGAGCTGTTTTTT. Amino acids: CATPGQGQNTGELFF.

This chain's CDR3 is CASSDPAGPYEQYF. The CDR3 bases are TGTGCCAGCAGTGATCCGGCAGGTCCCTACGAGCAGTACTTC. This chain joins TRBV25-1 and TRBJ2-7, with no clear D. The ends were cut back, 3 bases at V and 2 bases at J, with 11 bases in the middle. This CDR3 spans 14 amino acids. CDR1 is MGHDK, CDR2 SYGVNS, per germline.

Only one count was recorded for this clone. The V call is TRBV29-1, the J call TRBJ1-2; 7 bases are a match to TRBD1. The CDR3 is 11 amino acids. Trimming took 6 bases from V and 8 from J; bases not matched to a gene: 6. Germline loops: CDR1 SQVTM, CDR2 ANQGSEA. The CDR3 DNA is TGCAGCGTCGCGGACAGGCAGGGCTACACCTTC. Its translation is CSVADRQGYTF. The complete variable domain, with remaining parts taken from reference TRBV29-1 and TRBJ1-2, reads SAVISQKPSRDICQRGTSLTIQCQVDSQVTMMFWYRQQPGQSLTLIATANQGSEATYESGFVIDKFPISRPNLTFSTLTVSNMSPEDSSIYLCSVADRQGYTFGSGTRLTVV.

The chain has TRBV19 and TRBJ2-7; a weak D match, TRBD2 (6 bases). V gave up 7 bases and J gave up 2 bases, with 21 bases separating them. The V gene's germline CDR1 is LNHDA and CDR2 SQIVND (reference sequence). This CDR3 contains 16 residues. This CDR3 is CASTPGGTPVPYEQYF. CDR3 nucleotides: TGTGCCAGTACCCCTGGGGGGACCCCGGTACCCTACGAGCAGTACTTC. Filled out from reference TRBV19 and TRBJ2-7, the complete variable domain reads DGGITQSPKYLFRKEGQNVTLSCEQNLNHDAMYWYRQDPGQGLRLIYYSQIVNDFQKGDIAEGYSVSREKKESFPLTVTSAQKNPTAFYLCASTPGGTPVPYEQYFGPGTRLTVT.

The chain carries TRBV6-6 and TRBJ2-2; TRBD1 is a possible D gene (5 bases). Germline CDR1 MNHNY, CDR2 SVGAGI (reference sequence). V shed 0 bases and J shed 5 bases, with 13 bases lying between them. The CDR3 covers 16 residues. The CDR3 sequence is CASSYSRQGRTGELFF. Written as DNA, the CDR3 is TGTGCCAGCAGTTACTCGCGCCAGGGCCGGACCGGGGAGCTGTTTTTT.

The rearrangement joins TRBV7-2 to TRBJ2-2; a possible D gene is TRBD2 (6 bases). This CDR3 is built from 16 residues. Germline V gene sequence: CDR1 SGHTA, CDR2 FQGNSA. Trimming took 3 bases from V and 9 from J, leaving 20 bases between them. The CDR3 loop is CASSFQGGWSGRELFF. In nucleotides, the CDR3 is TGTGCCAGCAGCTTCCAGGGCGGATGGAGCGGGCGGGAGCTGTTTTTT.

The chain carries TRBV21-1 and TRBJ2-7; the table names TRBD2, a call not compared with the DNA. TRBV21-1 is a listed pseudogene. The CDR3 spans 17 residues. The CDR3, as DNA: TGTGCCAGCAGCAAAGCGAGGCGACTAGCGGGCTCCTACGAGCAGTACTTC. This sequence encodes CASSKARRLAGSYEQYF.

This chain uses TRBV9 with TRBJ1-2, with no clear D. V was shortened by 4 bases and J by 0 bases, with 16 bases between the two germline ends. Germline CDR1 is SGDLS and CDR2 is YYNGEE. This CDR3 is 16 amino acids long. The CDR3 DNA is TGTGCCAGCAGCCCGCGCCCCCCCGGGACTAACTATGGCTACACCTTC. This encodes CASSPRPPGTNYGYTF.

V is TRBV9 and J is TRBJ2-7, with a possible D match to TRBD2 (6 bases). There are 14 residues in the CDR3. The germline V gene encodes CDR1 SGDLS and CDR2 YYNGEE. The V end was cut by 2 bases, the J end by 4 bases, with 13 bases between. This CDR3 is CASSVGPEGYEQYF. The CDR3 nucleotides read TGTGCCAGCAGCGTGGGACCGGAGGGATACGAGCAGTACTTC.

The CDR3 here is CASSGSGDTQYF. CDR3 sequence (DNA): TGTGCCAGCAGTGGTTCGGGGGATACGCAGTATTTT. The rearrangement joins TRBV2 to TRBJ2-3, with D tentatively TRBD2 (5 bases). CDR3 length equals 12 residues. CDR1 is SNHLY and CDR2 is FYNNEI in the germline V gene. Trimming cost V 4 bases and J 6 bases, with 8 bases left between them.

This CDR3 reads CASSFRGQGSAFF. The CDR3 DNA follows: TGCGCCAGCAGCTTTCGGGGACAGGGTTCGGCTTTCTTT. The chain uses TRBV5-1 and TRBJ1-1; 9 nucleotides line up with TRBD1. Losses at the gene ends were 2 bases for V and 11 bases for J; bases not matched to a gene: 7. Germline CDR1 and CDR2: SGHRS and YFSETQ. This CDR3 has 13 amino acids.

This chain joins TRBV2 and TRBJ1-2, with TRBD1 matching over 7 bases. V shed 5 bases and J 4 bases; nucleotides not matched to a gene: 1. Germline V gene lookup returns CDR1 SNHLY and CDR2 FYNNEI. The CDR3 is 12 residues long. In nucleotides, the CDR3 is TGTGCCAGCAGTAAGGGGGCCTATGGCTACACCTTC. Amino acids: CASSKGAYGYTF.

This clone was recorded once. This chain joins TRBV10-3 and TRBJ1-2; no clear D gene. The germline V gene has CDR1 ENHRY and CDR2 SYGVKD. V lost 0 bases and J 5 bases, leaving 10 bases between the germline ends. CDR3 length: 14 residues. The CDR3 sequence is CAISESGRGYGYTF. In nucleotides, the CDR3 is TGTGCCATCAGTGAGTCTGGTCGGGGATATGGCTACACCTTC.

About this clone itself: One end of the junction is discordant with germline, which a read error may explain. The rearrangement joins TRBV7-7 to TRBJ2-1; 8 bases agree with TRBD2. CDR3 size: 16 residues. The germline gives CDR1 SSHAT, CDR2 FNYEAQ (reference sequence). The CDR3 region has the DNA TGTGCTAGCAGCCCTAGGGGCGGGAGGTCCTACAATGAGCAGTTCTTC. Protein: CASSPRGGRSYNEQFF.

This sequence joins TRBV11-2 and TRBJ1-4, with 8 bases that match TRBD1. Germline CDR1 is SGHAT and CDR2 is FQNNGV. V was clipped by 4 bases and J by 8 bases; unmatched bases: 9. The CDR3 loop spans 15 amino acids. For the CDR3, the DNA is TGTGCCAGCAGCTCGAGACAGGGGCCTCAAGAAAAACTGTTTTTT. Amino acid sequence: CASSSRQGPQEKLFF.

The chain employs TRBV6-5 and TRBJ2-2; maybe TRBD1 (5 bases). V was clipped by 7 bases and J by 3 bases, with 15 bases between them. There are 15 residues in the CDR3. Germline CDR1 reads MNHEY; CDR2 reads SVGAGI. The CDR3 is CASNTGFSYTGELFF. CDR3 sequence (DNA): TGTGCCAGCAACACAGGTTTCTCGTACACCGGGGAGCTGTTTTTT.

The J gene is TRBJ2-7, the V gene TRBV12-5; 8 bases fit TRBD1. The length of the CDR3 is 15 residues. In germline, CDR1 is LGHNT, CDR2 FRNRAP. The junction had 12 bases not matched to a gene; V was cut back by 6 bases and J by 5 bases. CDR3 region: CASGNGQGRSHEQYF. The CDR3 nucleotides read TGTGCTAGTGGCAACGGACAGGGACGGAGCCACGAGCAGTACTTC.

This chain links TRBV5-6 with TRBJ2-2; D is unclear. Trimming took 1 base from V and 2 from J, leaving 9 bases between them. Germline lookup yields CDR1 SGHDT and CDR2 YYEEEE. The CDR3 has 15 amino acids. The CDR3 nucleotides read TGTGCCAGCAGCTTGCTTCAGTCTAACACCGGGGAGCTGTTTTTT. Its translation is CASSLLQSNTGELFF.

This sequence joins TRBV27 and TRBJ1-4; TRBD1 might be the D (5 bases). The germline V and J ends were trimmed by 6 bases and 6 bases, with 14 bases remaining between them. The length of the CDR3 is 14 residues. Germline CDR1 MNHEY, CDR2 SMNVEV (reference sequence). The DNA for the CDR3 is TGTGCCAGCAGATCGGGAGAGGGACATGAAAAACTGTTTTTT. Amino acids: CASRSGEGHEKLFF.

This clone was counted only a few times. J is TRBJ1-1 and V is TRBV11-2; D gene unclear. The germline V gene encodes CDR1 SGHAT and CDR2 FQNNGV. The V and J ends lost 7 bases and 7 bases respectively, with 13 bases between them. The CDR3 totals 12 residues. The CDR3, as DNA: TGTGCCAGCACCGCTGCCCGGGGTGAAGCTTTCTTT. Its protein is CASTAARGEAFF.

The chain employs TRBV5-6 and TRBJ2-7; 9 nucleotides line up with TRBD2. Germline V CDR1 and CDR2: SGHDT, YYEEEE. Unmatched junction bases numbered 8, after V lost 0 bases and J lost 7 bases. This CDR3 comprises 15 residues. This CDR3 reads CASSLAGSGSREQYF. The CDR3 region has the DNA TGTGCCAGCAGCTTGGCCGGTAGCGGGAGTAGAGAGCAGTACTTC.

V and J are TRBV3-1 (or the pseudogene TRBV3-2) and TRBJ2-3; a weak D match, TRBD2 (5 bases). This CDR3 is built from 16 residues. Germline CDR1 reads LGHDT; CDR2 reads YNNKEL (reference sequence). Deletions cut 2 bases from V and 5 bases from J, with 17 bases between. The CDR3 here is CASSQFRSGPRDTQYF. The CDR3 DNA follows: TGTGCCAGCAGCCAATTTAGGAGCGGCCCGCGAGATACGCAGTATTTT.